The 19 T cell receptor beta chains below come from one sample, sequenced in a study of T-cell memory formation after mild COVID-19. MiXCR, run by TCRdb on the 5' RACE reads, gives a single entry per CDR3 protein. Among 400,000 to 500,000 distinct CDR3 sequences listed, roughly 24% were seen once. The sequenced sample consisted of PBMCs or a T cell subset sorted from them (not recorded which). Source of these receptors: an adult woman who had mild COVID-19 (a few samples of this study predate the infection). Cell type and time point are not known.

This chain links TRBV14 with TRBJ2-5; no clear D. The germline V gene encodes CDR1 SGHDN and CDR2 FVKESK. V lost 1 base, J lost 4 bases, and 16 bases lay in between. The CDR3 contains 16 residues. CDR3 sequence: CASSQGSRIDGETQYF. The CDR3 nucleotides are TGTGCCAGCAGCCAAGGTTCTAGAATAGATGGAGAGACCCAGTACTTC.

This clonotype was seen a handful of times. Written as DNA, the CDR3 is TGCAGTGCTTTAAGGGGACTAGCGGGGGGTAACTTCCAAGAGACCCAGTACTTC. Residues: CSALRGLAGGNFQETQYF. The rearrangement joins TRBV20-1 to TRBJ2-5, with 15 bases that match TRBD2. Germline loops: CDR1 DFQATT, CDR2 SNEGSKA (reference sequence). The CDR3 consists of 18 residues. With V trimmed by 5 bases and J by 1 base, 11 bases remained unmatched.

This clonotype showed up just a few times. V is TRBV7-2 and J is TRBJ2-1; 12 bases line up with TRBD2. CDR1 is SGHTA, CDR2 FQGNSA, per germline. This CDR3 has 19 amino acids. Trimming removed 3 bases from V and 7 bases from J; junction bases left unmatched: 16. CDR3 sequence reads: CASSLLVGLAGGRRNEQFF. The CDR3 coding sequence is TGTGCCAGCAGCTTGTTGGTCGGGCTAGCGGGGGGGCGAAGGAATGAGCAGTTCTTC.

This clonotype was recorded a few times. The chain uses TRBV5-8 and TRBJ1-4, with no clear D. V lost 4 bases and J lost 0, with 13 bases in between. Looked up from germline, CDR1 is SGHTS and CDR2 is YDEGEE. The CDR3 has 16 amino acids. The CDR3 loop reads CASSAGRIATNEKLFF. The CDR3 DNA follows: TGTGCCAGCAGCGCTGGTCGTATTGCAACTAATGAAAAACTGTTTTTT.

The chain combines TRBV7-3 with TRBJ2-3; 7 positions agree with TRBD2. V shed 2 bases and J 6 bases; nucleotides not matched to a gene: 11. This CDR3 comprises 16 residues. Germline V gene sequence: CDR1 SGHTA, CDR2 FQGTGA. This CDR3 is CASSLSWAAGEDTQYF. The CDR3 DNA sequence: TGTGCCAGCAGCTTATCCTGGGCTGCGGGGGAGGATACGCAGTATTTT.

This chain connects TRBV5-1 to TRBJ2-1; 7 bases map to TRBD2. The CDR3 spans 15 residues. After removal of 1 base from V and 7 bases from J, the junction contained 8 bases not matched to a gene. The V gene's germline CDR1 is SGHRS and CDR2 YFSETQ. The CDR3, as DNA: TGCGCCAGCAGCTTGCGGGGGGAGAGGAATAATGAGCAGTTCTTC. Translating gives CASSLRGERNNEQFF. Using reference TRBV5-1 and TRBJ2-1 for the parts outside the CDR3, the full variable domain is KAGVTQTPRYLIKTRGQQVTLSCSPISGHRSVSWYQQTPGQGLQFLFEYFSETQRNKGNFPGRFSGRQFSNSRSEMNVSTLELGDSALYLCASSLRGERNNEQFFGPGTRLTVL.

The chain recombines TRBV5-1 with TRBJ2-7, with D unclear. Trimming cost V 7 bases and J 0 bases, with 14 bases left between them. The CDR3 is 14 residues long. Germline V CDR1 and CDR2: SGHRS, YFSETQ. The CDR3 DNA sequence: TGCGCCAGCGGACCCGAGGAGTTCTCCTACGAGCAGTACTTC. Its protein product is CASGPEEFSYEQYF.

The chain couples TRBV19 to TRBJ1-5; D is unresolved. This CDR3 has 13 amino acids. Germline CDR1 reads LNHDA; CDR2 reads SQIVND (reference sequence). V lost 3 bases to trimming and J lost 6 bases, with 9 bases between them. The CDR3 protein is CASSIEEGQPQHF. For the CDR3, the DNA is TGTGCCAGTAGTATCGAGGAGGGTCAGCCCCAGCATTTT.

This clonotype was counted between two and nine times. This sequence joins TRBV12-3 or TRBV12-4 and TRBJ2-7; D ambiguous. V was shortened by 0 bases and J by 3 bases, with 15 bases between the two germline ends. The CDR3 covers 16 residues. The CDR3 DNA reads TGTGCCAGCAGTTTAGCCAAAAGGGCCAATGGCTACGAGCAGTACTTC. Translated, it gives CASSLAKRANGYEQYF.

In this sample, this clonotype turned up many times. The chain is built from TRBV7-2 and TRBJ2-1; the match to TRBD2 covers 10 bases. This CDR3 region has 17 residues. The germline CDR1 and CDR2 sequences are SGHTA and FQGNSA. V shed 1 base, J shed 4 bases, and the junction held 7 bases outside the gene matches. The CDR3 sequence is CASSLVGSGGLYNEQFF. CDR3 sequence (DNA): TGTGCCAGCAGCTTAGTAGGTAGCGGGGGGCTTTACAATGAGCAGTTCTTC.

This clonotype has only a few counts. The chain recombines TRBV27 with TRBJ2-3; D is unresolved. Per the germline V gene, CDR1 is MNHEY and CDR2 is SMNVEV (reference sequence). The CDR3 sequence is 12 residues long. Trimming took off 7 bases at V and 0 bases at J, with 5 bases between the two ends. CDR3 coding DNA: TGTGCCAGCAAACATAGCACAGATACGCAGTATTTT. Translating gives CASKHSTDTQYF.

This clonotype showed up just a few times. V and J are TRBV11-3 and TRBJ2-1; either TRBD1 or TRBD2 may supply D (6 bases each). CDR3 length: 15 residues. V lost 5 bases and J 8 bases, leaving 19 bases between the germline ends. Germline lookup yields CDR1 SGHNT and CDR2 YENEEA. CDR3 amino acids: CASSAGTSGGDEQFF. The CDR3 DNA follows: TGTGCCAGCAGCGCCGGGACATCAGGCGGGGATGAGCAGTTCTTC.

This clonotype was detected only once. In DNA, the CDR3 is TGTGCCAGCAGCTTATTCGGGGGGGCAGATACGCAGTATTTT. Translating it yields CASSLFGGADTQYF. V is TRBV7-6 and J is TRBJ2-3; 8 bases agree with TRBD2. The CDR3 totals 14 residues. Trimming removed 2 bases from V and 4 bases from J; junction bases left unmatched: 2. The germline gives CDR1 SGHVS, CDR2 FNYEAQ. Supplemented by reference TRBV7-6 and TRBJ2-3, the full variable domain reads GAGVSQSPRYKVTKRGQDVALRCDPISGHVSLYWYRQALGQGPEFLTYFNYEAQQDKSGLPNDRFSAERPEGSISTLTIQRTEQRDSAMYRCASSLFGGADTQYFGPGTRLTVL.

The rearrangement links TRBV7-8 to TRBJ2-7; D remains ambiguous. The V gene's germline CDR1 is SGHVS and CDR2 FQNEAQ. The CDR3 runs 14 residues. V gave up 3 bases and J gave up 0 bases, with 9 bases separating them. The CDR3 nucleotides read TGTGCCAGCAGCTTGGCGACCCCCTCCTACGAGCAGTACTTC. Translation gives CASSLATPSYEQYF.

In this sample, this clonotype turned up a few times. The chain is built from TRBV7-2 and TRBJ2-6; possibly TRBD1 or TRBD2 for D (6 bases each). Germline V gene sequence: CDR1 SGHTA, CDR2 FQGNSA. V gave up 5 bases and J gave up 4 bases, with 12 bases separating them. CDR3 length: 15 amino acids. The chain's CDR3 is CASSRSGAGANVLTF. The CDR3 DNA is TGTGCCAGCAGCCGTTCGGGGGCCGGGGCCAACGTCCTGACTTTC.

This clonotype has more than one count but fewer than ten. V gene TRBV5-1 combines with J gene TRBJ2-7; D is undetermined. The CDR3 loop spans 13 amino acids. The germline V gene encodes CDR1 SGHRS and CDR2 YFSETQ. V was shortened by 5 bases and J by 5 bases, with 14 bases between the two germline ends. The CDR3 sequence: CASSRRPSDEQYF. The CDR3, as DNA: TGCGCCAGCAGTCGCCGACCGAGCGACGAGCAGTACTTC.

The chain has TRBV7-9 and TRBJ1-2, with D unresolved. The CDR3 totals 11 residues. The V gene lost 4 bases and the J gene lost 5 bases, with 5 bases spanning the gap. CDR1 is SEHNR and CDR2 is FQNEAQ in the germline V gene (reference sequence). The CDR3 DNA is TGTGCCAGCAGCTCCCAATATGGCTACACCTTC. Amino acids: CASSSQYGYTF.

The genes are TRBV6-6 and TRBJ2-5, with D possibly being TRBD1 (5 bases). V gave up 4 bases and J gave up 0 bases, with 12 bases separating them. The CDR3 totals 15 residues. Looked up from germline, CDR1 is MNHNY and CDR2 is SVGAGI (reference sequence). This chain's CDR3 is CASSSQGQYQETQYF. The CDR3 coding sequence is TGTGCCAGCAGTTCCCAGGGCCAGTACCAAGAGACCCAGTACTTC.

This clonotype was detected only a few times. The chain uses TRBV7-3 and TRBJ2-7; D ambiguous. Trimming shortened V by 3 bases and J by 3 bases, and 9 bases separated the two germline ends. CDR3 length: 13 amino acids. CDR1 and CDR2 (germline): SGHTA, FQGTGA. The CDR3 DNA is TGTGCCAGCAGCTTCTCCCTTAACTACGAGCAGTACTTC. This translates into CASSFSLNYEQYF.